What follows are 23 T cell receptor beta chains derived from one specimen sequenced in a study of identical twins. TCRdb re-analysed the 5' RACE reads in MiXCR, keeping a single row per CDR3 protein. The sample yields 700,000 or so distinct CDR3 sequences, about 9.4% seen once. This sample also belongs to another study, concerning yellow fever vaccine responses in identical twins.

The sample taken for sequencing was PBMCs. All receptors derive from a woman between 18 and 30 years old in good health.

The gene calls are TRBV20-1 and TRBJ2-1; 9 bases fit TRBD2. The CDR3 spans 17 residues. V lost 0 bases and J lost 8; bases outside the gene matches: 14. Germline assignment: CDR1 DFQATT and CDR2 SNEGSKA (reference sequence). CDR3 DNA sequence: TGCAGTGCTAGAGATTTCTGGCGGGAGGGCCCTACAGATGAGCAGTTCTTC. Translating it yields CSARDFWREGPTDEQFF.

This clonotype came up many times. This sequence joins TRBV5-1 and TRBJ2-1; tentatively, D is TRBD2 (5 bases). The germline V gene has CDR1 SGHRS and CDR2 YFSETQ. The germline V and J ends were trimmed by 2 bases and 8 bases, with 20 bases remaining between them. This CDR3 is 16 amino acids long. The CDR3 protein is CASSFNGPGGGDEQFF. The CDR3 nucleotides are TGCGCCAGCAGCTTTAATGGGCCAGGTGGAGGCGATGAGCAGTTCTTC.

Only a few counts were recorded for this clonotype. The chain couples TRBV15 to TRBJ2-1, with TRBD2 matching over 8 bases. Per the germline V gene, CDR1 is LNHNV and CDR2 is YYDKDF (reference sequence). The length of the CDR3 is 18 residues. The V gene end was trimmed by 1 base and the J gene end by 8 bases; junction bases not matched to a gene: 16. CDR3 amino acids: CATSRGSTSGRNSYEQFF. CDR3 nucleotide sequence: TGTGCCACCAGCAGAGGATCCACCAGCGGGAGAAATTCATATGAGCAGTTCTTC.

For the CDR3, the DNA is TGTGCCAGCAGTACTTTGAGGTTGGGTAGCGGGGATCACAATGAGCAGTTCTTC. Translation: CASSTLRLGSGDHNEQFF. The chain combines TRBV6-5 with TRBJ2-1; 8 nucleotides line up with TRBD2. Per the germline V gene, CDR1 is MNHEY and CDR2 is SVGAGI. The CDR3 extends over 18 amino acids. The ends lost 5 bases at V and 5 bases at J; junction bases unmatched: 17.

This clonotype appeared a few times. The V and J genes are TRBV5-5 and TRBJ2-7; 10 bases are shared with TRBD1. This CDR3 contains 15 residues. In germline, CDR1 is SGHKS, CDR2 YYEKEE (reference sequence). The V segment lost 0 bases and the J segment 4 bases; nucleotides outside the gene matches: 4. The CDR3 loop reads CASSLVPGQGYEQYF. The CDR3 bases are TGTGCCAGCAGCTTGGTTCCGGGACAGGGGTACGAGCAGTACTTC.

This clonotype was seen at least ten times. The chain has TRBV7-2 and TRBJ2-7; the D call may be TRBD1 or TRBD2 (6 bases each). The CDR3 contains 14 residues. Germline V gene sequence: CDR1 SGHTA, CDR2 FQGNSA. The ends were cut back, 5 bases at V and 6 bases at J, with 17 bases in the middle. CDR3 loop: CASSPRGGGFEQYF. The CDR3 nucleotides read TGTGCCAGCAGCCCCAGGGGCGGAGGGTTCGAGCAGTACTTC.

This clonotype was counted at least ten times. The genes are TRBV28 and TRBJ2-2; the match to TRBD2 covers 15 bases. Trimming removed 5 bases from V and 5 bases from J; junction bases left unmatched: 6. The germline V gene has CDR1 MDHEN and CDR2 SYDVKM. This CDR3 is 17 amino acids long. The CDR3 nucleotides read TGTGCCAGCAGTACGGGACTAGCGGGAGGTTGGACCGGGGAGCTGTTTTTT. Its protein product is CASSTGLAGGWTGELFF.

In its sample, this clonotype was seen a few times. The chain is built from TRBV5-1 and TRBJ2-1; possible D gene TRBD1, 5 bases. CDR3 length: 15 amino acids. V lost 3 bases and J lost 0, with 10 bases in between. Germline V gene lookup returns CDR1 SGHRS and CDR2 YFSETQ. The CDR3 spells CASSYRSGSYNEQFF. The CDR3 DNA reads TGCGCCAGCAGCTACAGGTCCGGCTCCTACAATGAGCAGTTCTTC.

This clonotype showed up just a few times. V and J are TRBV7-2 and TRBJ1-5; TRBD1 aligns across 8 bases. The CDR3 has 14 amino acids. Germline CDR1 SGHTA, CDR2 FQGNSA. Germline trimming cut 4 bases from V and 4 bases from J; bases unmatched to any gene: 3. The CDR3 coding sequence is TGTGCCAGCAGCTACACAGGGGGAAATCAGCCCCAGCATTTT. The encoded protein is CASSYTGGNQPQHF.

This clonotype was recorded at least ten times. The chain joins TRBV5-1 to TRBJ2-1; D possibly corresponds to TRBD2 (5 bases). Germline CDR1 SGHRS, CDR2 YFSETQ. This CDR3 spans 12 amino acids. V shed 5 bases and J shed 5 bases, with 8 bases lying between them. DNA of the CDR3: TGCGCCAGCAGACTAGAAGACAATGAGCAGTTCTTC. This encodes CASRLEDNEQFF.

This clonotype was picked up many times. One end of the junction fails to match germline, which may point to a read error. The chain couples TRBV30 to TRBJ1-2; D unresolved. The length of the CDR3 is 10 residues. The germline V gene encodes CDR1 GTSNPN and CDR2 SVGIG (reference sequence). CDR3 protein: CAWSGAGISF. CDR3 DNA sequence: TGTGCCTGGAGTGGGGCGGGCATCTCCTTC.

V and J are TRBV7-3 and TRBJ2-3, with D perhaps TRBD2 (6 bases). CDR1 is SGHTA and CDR2 is FQGTGA in the germline V gene. The V and J ends lost 0 bases and 10 bases respectively, with 11 bases between them. CDR3 length: 13 amino acids. This CDR3 is CASSLTRLASQYF. CDR3 nucleotides: TGTGCCAGCAGCTTAACGAGGCTAGCGTCGCAGTATTTT.

This clonotype was counted many times. The rearrangement uses TRBV4-3 and TRBJ2-7; D unresolved. The CDR3 is 13 amino acids. From germline, CDR1 is LGHNA and CDR2 YSLEER. V was clipped by 1 base and J by 7 bases, with 11 bases between them. The chain's CDR3 is CASSQGIELEQYF. CDR3 coding DNA: TGCGCCAGCAGCCAAGGGATAGAGTTGGAGCAGTACTTC.

In its sample, this clonotype was seen many times. The chain has TRBV4-3 and TRBJ2-7; D uncertain. V lost 1 base to trimming and J lost 0 bases, with 7 bases between them. This CDR3 has 14 amino acids. Per germline, CDR1 LGHNA and CDR2 YSLEER. The CDR3 protein is CASSQARLSYEQYF. The CDR3 nucleotides read TGCGCCAGCAGCCAAGCCCGACTCTCCTACGAGCAGTACTTC.

The chain couples TRBV7-9 to TRBJ1-2; D not resolved. The germline V gene has CDR1 SEHNR and CDR2 FQNEAQ (reference sequence). V dropped 1 base and J dropped 6 bases, with 12 bases sitting between them. CDR3 length: 14 amino acids. DNA for the CDR3: TGTGCCAGCAGCTTAGTTCCGGGAGGGAATGGCTACACCTTC. This encodes CASSLVPGGNGYTF.

The J gene is TRBJ2-2, the V gene TRBV15; D unclear. The CDR3 covers 15 residues. Germline CDR1 is LNHNV and CDR2 is YYDKDF (reference sequence). Trimming left V 1 base short and J 0 bases short, with 6 bases between. DNA for the CDR3: TGTGCCACCAGCAGAGGTGGGACGAACACCGGGGAGCTGTTTTTT. This gives the protein CATSRGGTNTGELFF.

This clonotype was seen a handful of times. CDR3 sequence (DNA): TGCGCCAGCAGCCAAGAGGCTAGCGGGATCAATGAGCAGTTCTTC. It is translated as CASSQEASGINEQFF. The chain recombines TRBV4-3 with TRBJ2-1, with 9 bases identical to TRBD2. Germline loops: CDR1 LGHNA, CDR2 YSLEER. This CDR3 contains 15 residues. J gave up 6 bases and V 0 bases, and 3 bases lay outside the gene matches.

CDR3 coding DNA: TGCGCCAGCAGCTTGGCGGGGGCTATCGAGCAGTACTTC. As protein: CASSLAGAIEQYF. This rearrangement joins TRBV5-1 to TRBJ2-7; TRBD1 or TRBD2 may be the D gene (6 bases each). There are 13 residues in the CDR3. Trimming took 0 bases from V and 6 from J, leaving 10 bases between them. CDR1 is SGHRS, CDR2 YFSETQ, per germline.

The J gene is TRBJ2-7, the V gene TRBV2; D is undetermined. CDR1 and CDR2 from the germline V gene are SNHLY and FYNNEI. The CDR3 is 13 residues long. Trimming left V 2 bases short and J 3 bases short, with 8 bases between. Written as DNA, the CDR3 is TGTGCCAGCAGTGAAAACCCCAGCTACGAGCAGTACTTC. It is translated as CASSENPSYEQYF. The whole variable domain, filled in from reference TRBV2 and TRBJ2-7, reads EPEVTQTPSHQVTQMGQEVILRCVPISNHLYFYWYRQILGQKVEFLVSFYNNEISEKSEIFDDQFSVERPDGSNFTLKIRSTKLEDSAMYFCASSENPSYEQYFGPGTRLTVT.

This rearrangement joins TRBV20-1 to TRBJ2-1; either TRBD1 or TRBD2 may fit D (7 bases each). Trimming left V 3 bases short and J 1 base short, with 16 bases between. Germline loops: CDR1 DFQATT, CDR2 SNEGSKA (reference sequence). The CDR3 loop spans 16 amino acids. CDR3 sequence reads: CSASQGGGLSYNEQFF. CDR3 DNA sequence: TGCAGTGCTAGTCAGGGGGGAGGGCTATCCTACAATGAGCAGTTCTTC.

This chain connects TRBV7-9 to TRBJ2-5, with 8 bases aligning to TRBD1. The trim removed 6 bases at V and 5 bases at J, leaving 11 bases unmatched. The CDR3 contains 15 residues. Looked up from germline, CDR1 is SEHNR and CDR2 is FQNEAQ (reference sequence). In DNA, the CDR3 is TGTGCCAGCAGTCTCCAGGGGGACAGGATGGAGACCCAGTACTTC. Its protein is CASSLQGDRMETQYF.

The chain combines TRBV27 with TRBJ1-2, with TRBD1 matching over 7 bases. V lost 8 bases to trimming and J lost 0 bases; unmatched junction nucleotides: 9. The CDR3 loop spans 15 amino acids. In germline, CDR1 is MNHEY, CDR2 SMNVEV (reference sequence). The CDR3 region has the DNA TGTGCCAGCGCGGGACAGCACCTTTCTAACTATGGCTACACCTTC. Protein sequence: CASAGQHLSNYGYTF.

This clonotype appeared a few times. CDR3 sequence (DNA): TGTGCCAGCAGTTACTCGGGCGCGGGGGCCTCTTACGAGCAGTACTTC. Residues: CASSYSGAGASYEQYF. This rearrangement joins TRBV6-5 to TRBJ2-7; maybe TRBD2 (7 bases). The CDR3 loop spans 16 amino acids. V lost 0 bases, J lost 4 bases, and 16 bases lay in between. Germline CDR1 MNHEY, CDR2 SVGAGI.